The 9 T cell receptor beta chains below were found in one sample sequenced in a study of T cell responses to AZD1222 COVID-19 vaccine. TCRdb's copy holds only in-frame clones and misses some; the assay was immunoSEQ multiplex PCR. In the table there are about 56,000 clones, 88% of which are singletons. This specimen consisted of peripheral blood, obtained on day 0 of AZD1222 vaccination. Receptors originate from an adult in good health.

This chain uses TRBV18 with TRBJ2-7; weak D call: TRBD1 (6 bases). There are 16 residues in the CDR3. Germline V CDR1 and CDR2: KGHSH, LQKENI. Deletions cut 0 bases from V and 2 bases from J, with 14 bases between. CDR3 coding DNA: TGTGCCAGCTCACCACCGGACAGCCGTGGGGCCTACGAGCAGTACTTC. Protein product: CASSPPDSRGAYEQYF.

The V call is TRBV6-5, the J call TRBJ1-6, with D possibly matching TRBD1 (5 bases). V lost 6 bases to trimming and J lost 7 bases, with 13 bases between them. Per germline, CDR1 MNHEY and CDR2 SVGAGI. The CDR3 spans 14 residues. CDR3 sequence reads: CASRKGLENSPLHF. Here the CDR3 DNA reads TGTGCCAGCAGAAAGGGACTCGAAAATTCACCCCTCCACTTT.

The rearrangement links TRBV19 to TRBJ2-6; D might be TRBD1 or TRBD2, each matching 7 bases. Germline CDR1 reads LNHDA; CDR2 reads SQIVND (reference sequence). The CDR3 sequence is 17 residues long. Trimming took off 6 bases at V and 5 bases at J, with 20 bases between the two ends. CDR3 in DNA: TGTGCCAGTAGCCTCTCAGGGGGAGGGGTTAGGGCCAACGTCCTGACTTTC. It is translated as CASSLSGGGVRANVLTF.

This clone came up a few times. The chain is built from TRBV28 and TRBJ1-1, with TRBD1 matching 7 bases. Per germline, CDR1 MDHEN and CDR2 SYDVKM. J was trimmed by 11 bases and V by 6 bases; bases with no gene match: 9. This CDR3 spans 12 amino acids. CDR3 DNA: TGTGCCAGCAGCCCAACAGGGGTGTATGCTTTCTTT. It codes for CASSPTGVYAFF.

DNA of the CDR3: TGTGCCAGCAGCAGGACTAGCGGGAGCAATGAGCAGTTCTTC. Its translation is CASSRTSGSNEQFF. This chain links TRBV6-5 with TRBJ2-1; 13 positions agree with TRBD2. The CDR3 loop spans 14 amino acids. J gave up 6 bases and V 6 bases, and 2 bases lay outside the gene matches. Germline V CDR1 and CDR2: MNHEY, SVGAGI.

This chain joins TRBV11-3 and TRBJ2-7, with D possibly being TRBD1 (5 bases). Trimming pared 1 base from V and 2 bases from J, leaving 12 bases between. Germline V gives CDR1 SGHNT, CDR2 YENEEA. The CDR3 extends over 15 amino acids. Here the CDR3 reads CASSLGQGKPYEQYF. In nucleotides, the CDR3 is TGTGCCAGCAGCTTAGGCCAGGGTAAACCCTACGAGCAGTACTTC.

The CDR3 protein is CASRSSGSANQPQHF. Here the CDR3 DNA reads TGTGCCAGCAGAAGTTCAGGGTCGGCCAATCAGCCCCAGCATTTT. The chain joins TRBV6-5 to TRBJ1-5, with a tentative D call TRBD1 (5 bases). The CDR3 extends over 15 amino acids. CDR1 is MNHEY, CDR2 SVGAGI, per germline. Trimming cost V 6 bases and J 3 bases, with 15 bases left between them.

The gene calls are TRBV11-3 and TRBJ2-7; D is unresolved. V was shortened by 2 bases and J by 2 bases, with 10 bases between the two germline ends. The CDR3 sequence is 14 residues long. Germline CDR1 and CDR2: SGHNT and YENEEA. The CDR3 region has the DNA TGTGCCAGCAGCTTATGGGCAGGAACCTACGAGCAGTACTTC. Protein product: CASSLWAGTYEQYF.

The chain joins TRBV4-2 to TRBJ1-6; tentatively, D is TRBD1 (6 bases). CDR1 and CDR2 (germline): LGHNA, YNFKEQ. CDR3 length: 14 residues. V was trimmed by 0 bases and J by 8 bases, leaving 8 bases between them. CDR3 sequence reads: CASSQEGGHSPLHF. CDR3 DNA: TGTGCCAGCAGCCAAGAGGGGGGGCATTCACCCCTCCACTTT.